The next 26 T cell receptor beta chains were all read from a single sample in a study of human T cells and chemical hapten exposure. Time point indicated: patch test 2, 6 weeks after DPC sensitization. Treatment denoted: therapeutic diphenylcyclopropenone sensitization with weekly scalp DPC. TCRdb processed the RACE reads anew with MiXCR; each CDR3 protein has one entry. Here the sample spans about 54,000 distinct CDR3 sequences, over 9.5% being singletons. The specimen comprised whole blood, sampled in connection with sensitization to the hapten diphenylcyclopropenone (DPC). Every receptor here comes from a woman between 50 and 59 years old with alopecia areata. Some clones in this sample may be carry-over from other donors' samples.

This chain links TRBV6-1 with TRBJ2-3; 9 nucleotides align to TRBD2. The CDR3 consists of 15 residues. With 6 bases clipped from V and 0 bases from J, the junction kept 4 bases outside the gene matches. Germline V gene lookup returns CDR1 MNHNS and CDR2 SASEGT. The CDR3 here is CASRTSGGSTDTQYF. The CDR3 bases are TGTGCCAGCAGGACTAGCGGAGGTAGCACAGATACGCAGTATTTT.

Points on this clonotype: A read error may account for a junction end that differs from germline. The genes are TRBV11-2 and TRBJ2-3, with D maybe TRBD1 (5 bases). Germline V lookup: CDR1 SGHAT, CDR2 FQNNGV. The CDR3 consists of 12 residues. The CDR3 coding sequence is TGTGTCAGCAGCTCGACAGCTTATACGCAGTATTTT. This encodes CVSSSTAYTQYF.

This clonotype has a handful of counts. This chain connects TRBV18 to TRBJ1-1; weak D call: TRBD1 (5 bases). Trimming took 3 bases from V and 2 from J, leaving 13 bases between them. This CDR3 contains 15 residues. The germline CDR1 and CDR2 sequences are KGHSH and LQKENI. CDR3 bases: TGTGCCAGCTCACCTGGGACGGCTAAAAACACTGAAGCTTTCTTT. Its protein product is CASSPGTAKNTEAFF.

At least ten counts were recorded for this clonotype. The chain couples TRBV5-1 to TRBJ2-2; 7 positions match TRBD1. J lost 3 bases, V lost 6 bases, and 5 bases had no gene match. The CDR3 has 14 residues. Looked up from germline, CDR1 is SGHRS and CDR2 is YFSETQ. The CDR3 region has the DNA TGCGCCAGCACAGAACAGGGGTACACCGGGGAGCTGTTTTTT. As protein: CASTEQGYTGELFF. The whole variable domain, filled in from reference TRBV5-1 and TRBJ2-2, reads KAGVTQTPRYLIKTRGQQVTLSCSPISGHRSVSWYQQTPGQGLQFLFEYFSETQRNKGNFPGRFSGRQFSNSRSEMNVSTLELGDSALYLCASTEQGYTGELFFGEGSRLTVL.

This clonotype was picked up many times. J is TRBJ2-1 and V is TRBV20-1; TRBD1 or TRBD2 may be the D gene (6 bases each). V was trimmed by 1 base and J by 9 bases, leaving 16 bases between them. Germline CDR1 and CDR2: DFQATT and SNEGSKA (reference sequence). This CDR3 is built from 14 residues. The CDR3 sequence: CSARGGTRGGEQFF. The CDR3 DNA reads TGCAGTGCTAGAGGTGGGACCAGGGGAGGTGAGCAGTTCTTC.

The chain recombines TRBV29-1 with TRBJ2-1; D ambiguous. V lost 7 bases and J lost 7, with 11 bases in between. The V gene's germline CDR1 is SQVTM and CDR2 ANQGSEA. The CDR3 sequence is 11 residues long. The CDR3 loop reads CSASQLNEQFF. DNA of the CDR3: TGCAGCGCATCCCAGCTTAATGAGCAGTTCTTC.

This clonotype was detected many times. The rearrangement joins TRBV6-5 to TRBJ1-2, with TRBD1 as a possible D gene (5 bases). Per germline, CDR1 MNHEY and CDR2 SVGAGI. Trimming removed 2 bases at V and 2 bases at J, with 12 bases between. CDR3 length equals 15 residues. The CDR3 DNA follows: TGTGCCAGCAGTTACGGAAAAGGGGAAAACTATGGCTACACCTTC. It yields the protein CASSYGKGENYGYTF.

This clonotype was counted ten times or more. The V gene is TRBV5-4, the J gene TRBJ2-1, with 14 bases that match TRBD2. The CDR3 length is 16 residues. Losses at the gene ends were 0 bases for V and 7 bases for J; bases not matched to a gene: 3. CDR1 and CDR2 (germline): SGHNT, YYREEE (reference sequence). CDR3 in amino acids: CASSLGGLAGENEQFF. The CDR3 DNA follows: TGTGCCAGCAGCTTGGGGGGACTAGCGGGAGAAAATGAGCAGTTCTTC. The variable domain in full, with the rest retrieved from reference TRBV5-4 and TRBJ2-1, is ETGVTQSPTHLIKTRGQQVTLRCSSQSGHNTVSWYQQALGQGPQFIFQYYREEENGRGNFPPRFSGLQFPNYSSELNVNALELDDSALYLCASSLGGLAGENEQFFGPGTRLTVL.

The table lists this clonotype with many counts. This chain joins TRBV4-3 and TRBJ1-2; perhaps TRBD1 as D (5 bases). Trimming cost V 0 bases and J 4 bases, with 12 bases left between them. This CDR3 has 15 residues. Germline lookup yields CDR1 LGHNA and CDR2 YSLEER. For the CDR3, the DNA is TGCGCCAGCAGCCAAGAATGGGGGGGAGTCTATGGCTACACCTTC. This encodes CASSQEWGGVYGYTF.

The chain uses TRBV7-9 and TRBJ2-7; possibly TRBD1 or TRBD2 for D (5 bases each). Trimming took off 5 bases at V and 5 bases at J, with 16 bases between the two ends. There are 14 residues in the CDR3. Germline V gene data show CDR1 as SEHNR and CDR2 as FQNEAQ (reference sequence). The CDR3 region is CASSMGPLLDEQYF. CDR3 sequence (DNA): TGTGCCAGCAGCATGGGACCCCTTTTGGACGAGCAGTACTTC.

This clonotype was detected a few times. J is TRBJ1-2 and V is TRBV29-1; 7 bases fit TRBD1. V dropped 4 bases and J dropped 4; count of bases not matched to a gene: 6. Germline V CDR1 and CDR2: SQVTM, ANQGSEA. There are 13 residues in the CDR3. For the CDR3, the DNA is TGCAGCGTTGCTACAGGGGTGGGCTATGGCTACACCTTC. This gives the protein CSVATGVGYGYTF.

The chain has TRBV11-1 and TRBJ2-7, with 9 bases fitting TRBD2. With V trimmed by 2 bases and J by 1 base, 3 bases remained unmatched. CDR1 and CDR2 (germline): SGHAT, FQDESV (reference sequence). CDR3 length: 15 residues. CDR3 nucleotides: TGTGCCAGCAGCTTAAGACTAGCGGATTCCTACGAGCAGTACTTC. Its translation is CASSLRLADSYEQYF.

This clonotype has more than one count but fewer than ten. The chain carries TRBV18 and TRBJ2-3; 8 bases line up with TRBD2. From germline, CDR1 is KGHSH and CDR2 LQKENI. The ends lost 3 bases at V and 2 bases at J; junction bases unmatched: 10. This CDR3 is 17 amino acids long. Written as DNA, the CDR3 is TGTGCCAGCTCACCGATGAGGGCTAGCGGGTTCACAGATACGCAGTATTTT. The encoded protein is CASSPMRASGFTDTQYF.

The chain links TRBV28 to TRBJ2-1; D uncertain. V gave up 8 bases and J gave up 7 bases, with 9 bases separating them. The CDR3 is made up of 11 amino acids. CDR1 is MDHEN, CDR2 SYDVKM, per germline. The CDR3 DNA reads as TGTGCCAGCCTTAGCTCGAATGAGCAGTTCTTC. Protein product: CASLSSNEQFF.

The chain joins TRBV7-2 to TRBJ1-2, with 9 positions matching TRBD1. Germline CDR1 and CDR2: SGHTA and FQGNSA. This CDR3 has 18 residues. V was pared by 6 bases and J by 8 bases, with 22 bases of the junction left unmatched. CDR3 DNA: TGTGCCAGCAGTCCTCCCCTGATCCACTCCGGGACAGGGTACGGCTACACCTTC. Protein: CASSPPLIHSGTGYGYTF.

In this sample, this clonotype turned up many times. J is TRBJ1-1 and V is TRBV6-4; 8 nucleotides align to TRBD1. CDR1 is MRHNA, CDR2 SNTAGT, per germline. The CDR3 is 11 amino acids. Trimming removed 8 bases from V and 8 bases from J; junction bases left unmatched: 4. This CDR3 is CASSGQGEAFF. The DNA for the CDR3 is TGTGCCAGCTCCGGACAGGGCGAAGCTTTCTTT.

This clonotype has more than one count but fewer than ten. The J gene is TRBJ1-2, the V gene TRBV4-2; D is uncertain. The ends were cut back, 3 bases at V and 5 bases at J, with 7 bases in the middle. The CDR3 has 12 residues. Germline CDR1 is LGHNA and CDR2 is YNFKEQ. The CDR3 nucleotides read TGTGCCAGCAGCCAGGATGTTTATGGCTACACCTTC. Its protein product is CASSQDVYGYTF.

The J gene is TRBJ1-2, the V gene TRBV24-1; D unresolved. Trimming removed 5 bases from V and 4 bases from J, with 19 bases in between. Per germline, CDR1 KGHDR and CDR2 SFDVKD. CDR3 size: 16 residues. CDR3 sequence: CATSGNFGPLSYGYTF. Here the CDR3 DNA reads TGTGCCACCAGTGGTAACTTCGGGCCCCTGTCCTATGGCTACACCTTC.

This clonotype has ten or more counts. The chain links TRBV28 to TRBJ1-1; the D gene is possibly TRBD1 (6 bases). The germline gives CDR1 MDHEN, CDR2 SYDVKM. There are 12 residues in the CDR3. Trimming pared 7 bases from V and 3 bases from J, leaving 9 bases between. CDR3 DNA sequence: TGTGCCAGCAAGGACAGAGACACTGAAGCTTTCTTT. This sequence encodes CASKDRDTEAFF.

Written as DNA, the CDR3 is TGTGCCAGCAGTTTGCTAGCGGGAAAGCAAACGGAGTTCTTC. The encoded protein is CASSLLAGKQTEFF. The chain couples TRBV12-3 or TRBV12-4 to TRBJ2-1; TRBD2 matches 9 bases. Losses at the gene ends were 3 bases for V and 14 bases for J; bases not matched to a gene: 11. This CDR3 is built from 14 residues.

This clonotype was picked up many times. The chain is built from TRBV28 and TRBJ1-6; TRBD1 matches 10 bases. This CDR3 comprises 17 residues. V lost 6 bases to trimming and J lost 7 bases; unmatched junction nucleotides: 12. Germline assignment: CDR1 MDHEN and CDR2 SYDVKM. CDR3 amino acids: CASRERQGAIANSPLHF. CDR3 coding DNA: TGTGCCAGCAGGGAGCGACAGGGGGCGATCGCAAATTCACCCCTCCACTTT.

The table lists this clonotype with a few counts. The chain is built from TRBV2 and TRBJ2-1; 9 bases map to TRBD2. Germline V gene lookup returns CDR1 SNHLY and CDR2 FYNNEI. The CDR3 spans 17 residues. The J segment lost 0 bases and the V segment lost 7 bases, leaving 10 bases of the junction unmatched. CDR3 coding DNA: TGTGCCAGCAAAGCTAGCGGGATGACCAGCTCCTACAATGAGCAGTTCTTC. It specifies CASKASGMTSSYNEQFF.

This clonotype was observed a few times. The V and J genes are TRBV9 and TRBJ2-3; 7 bases are shared with TRBD2. Germline CDR1 reads SGDLS; CDR2 reads YYNGEE. The CDR3 has 17 residues. The junction had 12 bases not matched to a gene; V was cut back by 0 bases and J by 5 bases. This CDR3 is CASSVDSSGPPGDTQYF. The CDR3 DNA follows: TGTGCCAGCAGCGTAGACTCTAGCGGTCCTCCGGGAGATACGCAGTATTTT. Together with reference TRBV9 and TRBJ2-3, the CDR3 gives the full variable domain: DSGVTQTPKHLITATGQRVTLRCSPRSGDLSVYWYQQSLDQGLQFLIQYYNGEERAKGNILERFSAQQFPDLHSELNLSSLELGDSALYFCASSVDSSGPPGDTQYFGPGTRLTVL.

This clonotype was recorded at least ten times. Here the CDR3 reads CASSPLQGVRTEAFF. As DNA, the CDR3 is TGTGCCTCATCACCCCTCCAAGGGGTACGGACTGAAGCTTTCTTT. The chain carries TRBV28 and TRBJ1-1; D is perhaps TRBD1 (5 bases). The V gene's germline CDR1 is MDHEN and CDR2 SYDVKM. The CDR3 is 15 amino acids. Trimming took 11 bases from V and 5 from J, leaving 24 bases between them.

The gene calls are TRBV12-3 or TRBV12-4 and TRBJ2-5; D is perhaps TRBD1 (6 bases). This CDR3 spans 13 amino acids. V shed 6 bases and J shed 4 bases, with 12 bases lying between them. The CDR3 DNA reads as TGTGCCAGCAGAAACAGGGAAGGAGAGACCCAGTACTTC. This codes for CASRNREGETQYF.

The chain is built from TRBV20-1 and TRBJ1-5; D is undetermined. This CDR3 is 16 amino acids long. CDR1 is DFQATT, CDR2 SNEGSKA, per germline (reference sequence). The germline V and J ends were trimmed by 4 bases and 0 bases, with 16 bases remaining between them. The CDR3 DNA follows: TGCAGTGCTACGCGCGGCAGGTCTTATAGCAATCAGCCCCAGCATTTT. Translated: CSATRGRSYSNQPQHF.